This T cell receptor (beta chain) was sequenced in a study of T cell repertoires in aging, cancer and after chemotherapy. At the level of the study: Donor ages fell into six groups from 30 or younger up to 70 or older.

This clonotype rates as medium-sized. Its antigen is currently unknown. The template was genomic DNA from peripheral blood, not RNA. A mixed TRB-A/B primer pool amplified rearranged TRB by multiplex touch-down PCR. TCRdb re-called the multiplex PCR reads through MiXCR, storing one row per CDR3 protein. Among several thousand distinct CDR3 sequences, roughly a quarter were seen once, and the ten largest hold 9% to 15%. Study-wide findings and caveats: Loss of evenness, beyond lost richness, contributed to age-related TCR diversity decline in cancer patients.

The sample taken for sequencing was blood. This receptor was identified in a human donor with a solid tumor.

DNA for the CDR3: TGCGCCAGCAGCTTTAGCGGGGGGAACACCGGGGAGCTGTTTTTT. Its translation: CASSFSGGNTGELFF. This chain connects TRBV5-1 to TRBJ2-2; the match to TRBD2 covers 9 bases. Germline V gene data show CDR1 as SGHRS and CDR2 as YFSETQ. This CDR3 spans 15 amino acids. Trimming removed 2 bases from V and 1 base from J; junction bases left unmatched: 0.